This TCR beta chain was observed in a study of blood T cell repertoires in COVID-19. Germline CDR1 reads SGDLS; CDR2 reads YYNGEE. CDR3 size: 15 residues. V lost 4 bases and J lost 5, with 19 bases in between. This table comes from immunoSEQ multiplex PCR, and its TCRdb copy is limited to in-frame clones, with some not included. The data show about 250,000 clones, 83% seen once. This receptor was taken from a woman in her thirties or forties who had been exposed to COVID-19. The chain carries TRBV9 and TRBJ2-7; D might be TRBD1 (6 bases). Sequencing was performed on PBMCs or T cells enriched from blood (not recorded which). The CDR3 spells CASSPRPLGGDEQYF. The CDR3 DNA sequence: TGTGCCAGCAGCCCACGCCCTCTTGGGGGCGACGAGCAGTACTTC.